Listed here are 20 T cell receptor beta chains from one sample, sequenced in a study of T cells in Graves' hyperthyroidism and ophthalmopathy. TCR beta CDR3 regions were amplified from RNA transcripts. Researchers ran a first-round RT-PCR on the TCR CDR3 using the HTBI primer set. Using its own MiXCR run on the multiplex PCR reads, TCRdb lists one record per CDR3 protein. Seen here are about 600,000 distinct CDR3 sequences, approximately 15% observed once, and the top ten hold 3% to 4%. The sample consisted of blood. Every receptor here comes from a woman in her thirties or forties with Graves' ophthalmopathy.

This clonotype was observed many times. The chain uses TRBV2 and TRBJ2-7, with D possibly TRBD2 on 6 matching bases. The germline V gene encodes CDR1 SNHLY and CDR2 FYNNEI. Trimming cost V 4 bases and J 7 bases, with 11 bases left between them. The length of the CDR3 is 12 residues. The CDR3 region has the DNA TGTGCCAGCAGTGGGGCGGGGTTTGAGCAGTACTTC. Its protein is CASSGAGFEQYF.

This clonotype was observed many times. J is TRBJ1-2 and V is TRBV6-1, with D possibly matching TRBD1 (5 bases). Trimming pared 5 bases from V and 4 bases from J, leaving 20 bases between. The CDR3 runs 16 residues. Germline assignment: CDR1 MNHNS and CDR2 SASEGT. Here the CDR3 reads CASSYSADTDGYGYTF. CDR3 in DNA: TGTGCCAGCAGTTACAGCGCGGACACTGATGGCTATGGCTACACCTTC.

The sample holds many counts of this clonotype. V is TRBV11-2 and J is TRBJ2-7; D perhaps matches TRBD2 (5 bases). The CDR3 extends over 15 amino acids. The ends were cut back, 4 bases at V and 0 bases at J, with 13 bases in the middle. Germline lookup yields CDR1 SGHAT and CDR2 FQNNGV. CDR3 sequence reads: CASSSEERSSYEQYF. In DNA, the CDR3 is TGTGCCAGCAGCTCGGAGGAGCGGAGCTCCTACGAGCAGTACTTC.

This clonotype came up many times. The chain joins TRBV3-1 to TRBJ2-1, with TRBD2 matching over 8 bases. Germline V gene sequence: CDR1 LGHDT, CDR2 YNNKEL (reference sequence). The V segment lost 4 bases and the J segment 9 bases; nucleotides outside the gene matches: 11. This CDR3 comprises 15 residues. CDR3 sequence (DNA): TGTGCCAGCAGCCGCCTCCGGGGGGGGCCTGGTGAGCAGTTCTTC. Translation gives CASSRLRGGPGEQFF.

The gene calls are TRBV20-1 and TRBJ1-2; no clear D gene. CDR3 size: 13 residues. Trimming pared 8 bases from V and 3 bases from J, leaving 16 bases between. The V gene's germline CDR1 is DFQATT and CDR2 SNEGSKA (reference sequence). CDR3 sequence: CSPPGVYDYGYTF. In DNA, the CDR3 is TGCAGTCCTCCTGGGGTTTACGACTATGGCTACACCTTC.

This clonotype has only a few counts. The chain recombines TRBV5-1 with TRBJ1-1, with 7 bases identical to TRBD1. The V gene end was trimmed by 1 base and the J gene end by 5 bases; junction bases not matched to a gene: 11. This CDR3 comprises 16 residues. Germline CDR1 SGHRS, CDR2 YFSETQ. CDR3 residues: CASSLPGGLPRTEAFF. CDR3 bases: TGCGCCAGCAGCTTGCCAGGGGGGCTTCCTAGAACTGAAGCTTTCTTT.

The chain joins TRBV29-1 to TRBJ1-3; no firm D call. Trimming left V 3 bases short and J 4 bases short, with 4 bases between. The CDR3 runs 11 residues. Germline values: CDR1 SQVTM, CDR2 ANQGSEA. The CDR3 DNA reads TGCAGCGTTGACAACGGAAACACCATATATTTT. This gives the protein CSVDNGNTIYF.

This clonotype was detected once. The chain joins TRBV29-1 to TRBJ1-1; D call uncertain. The CDR3 totals 13 residues. Trimming took off 4 bases at V and 1 base at J, with 10 bases between the two ends. Looked up from germline, CDR1 is SQVTM and CDR2 is ANQGSEA. DNA of the CDR3: TGCAGCGTTGGGGTAAGTCGGAACACTGAAGCTTTCTTT. Protein sequence: CSVGVSRNTEAFF. The entire variable domain, with the rest obtained from reference TRBV29-1 and TRBJ1-1, is as follows: SAVISQKPSRDICQRGTSLTIQCQVDSQVTMMFWYRQQPGQSLTLIATANQGSEATYESGFVIDKFPISRPNLTFSTLTVSNMSPEDSSIYLCSVGVSRNTEAFFGQGTRLTVV.

The chain recombines TRBV19 with TRBJ1-5; TRBD1 might be the D (5 bases). V lost 6 bases to trimming and J lost 5 bases, with 14 bases between them. CDR1 is LNHDA, CDR2 SQIVND, per germline (reference sequence). The CDR3 is 14 amino acids. The CDR3 DNA reads TGTGCCAGTAGGGAGGGGACTTCTTATCAGCCCCAGCATTTT. Residues: CASREGTSYQPQHF.

This clonotype came up many times. J is TRBJ1-1 and V is TRBV6-1; D gene ambiguous. V was clipped by 6 bases and J by 2 bases, with 13 bases between them. The CDR3 totals 14 residues. From germline, CDR1 is MNHNS and CDR2 SASEGT. The CDR3 is CASSPVEFNTEAFF. CDR3 DNA sequence: TGTGCCAGCAGCCCCGTAGAGTTCAACACTGAAGCTTTCTTT.

This clonotype was picked up many times. CDR3 residues: CASSSPSGGARNEQFF. The CDR3 nucleotides read TGTGCCAGCAGCTCGCCTAGCGGGGGGGCGCGAAATGAGCAGTTCTTC. The V call is TRBV7-2, the J call TRBJ2-1; 12 nucleotides agree with TRBD2. The V segment lost 4 bases and the J segment 7 bases; nucleotides outside the gene matches: 8. The CDR3 loop spans 16 amino acids. CDR1 and CDR2 (germline): SGHTA, FQGNSA.

This clonotype occurred many times. This sequence joins TRBV5-1 and TRBJ2-1; no reliable D call. Trimming removed 2 bases at V and 7 bases at J, with 10 bases between. This CDR3 has 13 residues. Germline lookup yields CDR1 SGHRS and CDR2 YFSETQ. CDR3 DNA: TGCGCCAGCAGCTTTATCCGTTCAAATGAGCAGTTCTTC. Its translation is CASSFIRSNEQFF.

The gene calls are TRBV19 and TRBJ1-6; no firm D call. The CDR3 covers 15 residues. CDR1 and CDR2 (germline): LNHDA, SQIVND (reference sequence). Trimming took off 3 bases at V and 0 bases at J, with 6 bases between the two ends. The CDR3 reads CASSIGSSYNSPLHF. CDR3 bases: TGTGCCAGTAGTATTGGGAGCTCCTATAATTCACCCCTCCACTTT.

The rearrangement joins TRBV3-1 to TRBJ1-6, with TRBD1 as a possible D gene (5 bases). V shed 0 bases and J shed 14 bases, with 20 bases lying between them. The germline V gene has CDR1 LGHDT and CDR2 YNNKEL (reference sequence). CDR3 length: 16 amino acids. CDR3 sequence reads: CASSQESRTARGTLHF. The CDR3 DNA follows: TGTGCCAGCAGCCAAGAATCCCGGACGGCAAGGGGAACCCTCCACTTT.

This clonotype was seen many times. The rearrangement uses TRBV2 and TRBJ2-6; tentatively, D is TRBD1 (5 bases). The CDR3 length is 15 residues. Germline assignment: CDR1 SNHLY and CDR2 FYNNEI. Trimming left V 5 bases short and J 2 bases short, with 10 bases between. CDR3 sequence (DNA): TGTGCCAGCAGTAGAGACAGCGCTGGGGCCAACGTCCTGACTTTC. It specifies CASSRDSAGANVLTF.

This clonotype occurred a few times. This rearrangement joins TRBV9 to TRBJ1-1; no clear D. Germline values: CDR1 SGDLS, CDR2 YYNGEE. This CDR3 is 15 amino acids long. Deletions cut 5 bases from V and 0 bases from J, with 14 bases between. CDR3 sequence reads: CASSPQVDMNTEAFF. In nucleotides, the CDR3 is TGTGCCAGCAGTCCCCAGGTAGATATGAACACTGAAGCTTTCTTT.

This clonotype showed up just a few times. This rearrangement joins TRBV20-1 to TRBJ2-1, with 7 bases matching TRBD1. This CDR3 spans 15 amino acids. Per the germline V gene, CDR1 is DFQATT and CDR2 is SNEGSKA (reference sequence). J lost 2 bases, V lost 4 bases, and 8 bases had no gene match. CDR3 in DNA: TGCAGTGCTATTTTATGGACAGGCCCCTACAATGAGCAGTTCTTC. Amino acids: CSAILWTGPYNEQFF.

This clonotype was detected ten times or more. V is TRBV5-1 and J is TRBJ2-1; D is ambiguous. V gave up 1 base and J gave up 6 bases, with 11 bases separating them. Germline loops: CDR1 SGHRS, CDR2 YFSETQ. There are 14 residues in the CDR3. The chain's CDR3 is CASSLNPEINEQFF. The CDR3 region has the DNA TGCGCCAGCAGCTTGAACCCAGAGATCAATGAGCAGTTCTTC.

This clonotype was observed many times. V is TRBV18 and J is TRBJ2-5, with 7 bases matching TRBD2. This CDR3 has 14 amino acids. Germline V gene sequence: CDR1 KGHSH, CDR2 LQKENI. V lost 5 bases, J lost 1 base, and 4 bases stayed unmatched. The CDR3 reads CASSGRGVQETQYF. The CDR3 DNA sequence: TGTGCCAGCTCAGGACGGGGGGTCCAAGAGACCCAGTACTTC.

This rearrangement joins TRBV6-4 to TRBJ1-1, with TRBD1 as a possible D gene (6 bases). CDR3 size: 15 residues. Germline V gene lookup returns CDR1 MRHNA and CDR2 SNTAGT. V was cut by 3 bases and J by 5 bases, with 16 bases left in between. CDR3: CASSERAGEFTEAFF. The CDR3 region has the DNA TGTGCCAGCAGTGAAAGGGCAGGGGAGTTTACTGAAGCTTTCTTT.